The clone carrying this T cell receptor beta chain was detected many times. This sample was included in a study of T cell repertoires in cytomegalovirus infection. The germline gives CDR1 MNHEY, CDR2 SMNVEV (reference sequence). The CDR3 has 14 residues. Deletions cut 5 bases from V and 8 bases from J, with 13 bases between. In TCRdb, the reads were re-called with MiXCR into one record per CDR3 protein. The profile shows more than 75,000 distinct CDR3 sequences, roughly 3.5% of them singletons. The sequenced sample was PBMCs. This chain uses TRBV27 with TRBJ1-6; the D is unclear. The clonotype originates from a human donor in good health (CMV status not recorded). Some clones in this sample may be carry-over from other donors' samples. CDR3 nucleotides: TGTGCCAGCAGTCCAACATGGGTCGATTCACCCCTCCACTTT. Its translation: CASSPTWVDSPLHF.